This is a list of T cell receptor beta chains from one sample in a study of T-cell reconstitution after alpha-beta-depleted transplantation in children. Via MiXCR, TCRdb re-called the PCR reads, giving one row per CDR3 protein. The sample yields approximately 640,000 distinct CDR3 sequences, around 17% seen once. Sample: PBMCs from the stem cell graft donor, taken from the stem cell graft. The receptors derive from a human donor who donated a stem cell graft to a child with acute myeloid leukemia. The CDR3 runs from the conserved cysteine through the conserved F or W. D genes are given only for firm matches. Size is stated for part of the rows, as once, few or many counts, or as a class when the clone is expanded.

size	D	V	J	DNA	CDR3
NA	NA	TRBV29-1	TRBJ1-1	TGCAGCGTTGAAGTCAACGGACGGGGTGAAGCTTTCTTT	CSVEVNGRGEAFF
NA	TRBD2	TRBV5-1	TRBJ2-1	TGCGCCAGCAGCTTTAGCGGGCGACTCTACTACAATGAGCAGTTCTTC	CASSFSGRLYYNEQFF
NA	TRBD2	TRBV5-1	TRBJ2-1	TGCGCCAGCAGCTTGACCCTAGCGGGGGCCTACAATGAGCAGTTCTTC	CASSLTLAGAYNEQFF
few	TRBD1	TRBV5-6	TRBJ1-5	TGTGCCAGCAGCTTCGGGACAGGGGGCAATCAGCCCCAGCATTTT	CASSFGTGGNQPQHF
many	NA	TRBV20-1	TRBJ2-3	TGCAGTGCTAGAGTTCTGACAGGTAGCACAGATACGCAGTATTTT	CSARVLTGSTDTQYF
NA	NA	TRBV10-3	TRBJ1-6	TGTGCCATCAGTGAAGGTAAGAATAATTCACCCCTCCACTTT	CAISEGKNNSPLHF
few	NA	TRBV11-2	TRBJ2-3	TGTGCCAGCAGCCGCCCTATCGGGGCAGGGGGCACAGATACGCAGTATTTT	CASSRPIGAGGTDTQYF
NA	NA	TRBV5-5	TRBJ1-1	TGTGCCAGCAGCTTGGATGTAGGGAACCGCATAAACACTGAAGCTTTCTTT	CASSLDVGNRINTEAFF
many	TRBD1	TRBV29-1	TRBJ2-7	TGCAGCGTCAGGGACAGGCTCTACGAGCAGTACTTC	CSVRDRLYEQYF
NA	TRBD1	TRBV20-1	TRBJ2-4	TGCAGTGCCCCTGACAGGGCCGGCGGGAACATTCAGTACTTC	CSAPDRAGGNIQYF
few	NA	TRBV5-1	TRBJ2-3	TGCGCCAGCAGCTTGGGGCCGCAGGATACGCAGTATTTT	CASSLGPQDTQYF
many	NA	TRBV20-1	TRBJ2-5	TGCAGTGCTAGAGGTAGAGAATTCCAAGAGACCCAGTACTTC	CSARGREFQETQYF
NA	NA	TRBV7-8	TRBJ1-3	TGTGCCAGCAGCTTGACCGTCCTCTCTGGAAACACCATATATTTT	CASSLTVLSGNTIYF
few	NA	TRBV20-1	TRBJ2-5	TGCAGTTTAGAAGCGGGCGGTCAAGAGACCCAGTACTTC	CSLEAGGQETQYF
NA	NA	TRBV20-1	TRBJ1-6	TGCAGTGCTAGAGCCACCCGCAGGGAGGCTACACCCCTCCACTTT	CSARATRREATPLHF
many	TRBD1	TRBV20-1	TRBJ1-2	TGCAGTGCACGAGGGGGGACAGGCAGTAACTATGGCTACACCTTC	CSARGGTGSNYGYTF
many	NA	TRBV29-1	TRBJ1-5	TGCAGCGTTGTTGAAGGGTCGGGGCAGCCCCAGCATTTT	CSVVEGSGQPQHF
NA	NA	TRBV5-8	TRBJ2-5	TGTGCCAGCAGCTTGGGCTTGGATAGAGGGAAGACCCAGTACTTC	CASSLGLDRGKTQYF
many	TRBD2	TRBV20-1	TRBJ2-1	TGCAGTGCTTGGGAGGGAGCGGGGGCCCCTTACAATGAGCAGTTCTTC	CSAWEGAGAPYNEQFF
few	NA	TRBV7-9	TRBJ2-7	TGTGCCAGCAGCCCCCCGGGACGGACAATGGGGGAGCAGTACTTC	CASSPPGRTMGEQYF
NA	NA	TRBV7-2	TRBJ1-4	TGTGCCAGCAGCAACGACAGGAATGAAAAACTGTTTTTT	CASSNDRNEKLFF
many	NA	TRBV29-1	TRBJ2-5	TGCAGCGTTGAGGGCCGCGCACTGTACCAAGAGACCCAGTACTTC	CSVEGRALYQETQYF
few	TRBD1	TRBV5-1	TRBJ1-2	TGCGCCAGCAGCCGCGGAGGGACAGGCCACGTGGGGTACACCTTC	CASSRGGTGHVGYTF
few	NA	TRBV29-1	TRBJ1-1	TGCAGCGTTGAAGCGGGGGGGGCACTTTTACAGAACACTGAAGCTTTCTTT	CSVEAGGALLQNTEAFF
few	NA	TRBV7-2	TRBJ2-4	TGTGCCAGCAGGAACACACCGGGACTCCAAAACATTCAGTACTTC	CASRNTPGLQNIQYF
once	TRBD2	TRBV12-3/TRBV12-4	TRBJ2-5	TGTGCCAGCAGTTTAGCGCGAGCCGCCAGCGGGGCACAAGAGACCCAGTACTTC	CASSLARAASGAQETQYF
many	NA	TRBV7-8	TRBJ2-1	TGTGCCAGCAGCTTAGTGGCCATGCCTCGTAGCTCCTACAATGAGCAGTTCTTC	CASSLVAMPRSSYNEQFF
NA	NA	TRBV4-2	TRBJ1-5	TGTGCCAGCAGCCAGGGATTGAACAGGGATTCGGGCAATCAGCCCCAGCATTTT	CASSQGLNRDSGNQPQHF
few	NA	TRBV4-3	TRBJ2-3	TGCGCCAGCAGCCAAGATTTGGCGGGGTCGAGCACAGATACGCAGTATTTT	CASSQDLAGSSTDTQYF
NA	TRBD1	TRBV12-3/TRBV12-4	TRBJ2-5	TGTGCCAGCAGCCGCCCCGGGACAGGGATGGAGACCCAGTACTTC	CASSRPGTGMETQYF
many	NA	TRBV29-1	TRBJ1-3	TGCAGCGGTAGGGACTCTGGAAACACCATATATTTT	CSGRDSGNTIYF
few	TRBD1	TRBV6-1	TRBJ1-2	TGTGCCAGCAGGACAGGGGGCGAATGGCGGGGCTACACCTTC	CASRTGGEWRGYTF
NA	NA	TRBV7-9	TRBJ1-2	TGTGCCAGCAGGGATCCCCTGACGGATAACTATGGCTACACCTTC	CASRDPLTDNYGYTF
many	NA	TRBV7-2	TRBJ2-2	TGTGCCAGCAGCACGACAGTCAACACCGGGGAGCTGTTTTTT	CASSTTVNTGELFF
few	NA	TRBV10-3	TRBJ1-5	TGTGCCATCAGTGAGACAGCCGGCCGCAATCAGCCCCAGCATTTT	CAISETAGRNQPQHF
many	NA	TRBV5-1	TRBJ2-5	TGCGCCAGCAGCTTGGCTACAGGGACACAAGAGACCCAGTACTTC	CASSLATGTQETQYF
NA	TRBD1	TRBV7-2	TRBJ1-2	TGTGCCAGCAGCTTTAGGACAGGGATCGTTCTGGAAAGAGGCTACACCTTC	CASSFRTGIVLERGYTF
NA	TRBD2	TRBV5-1	TRBJ2-3	TGCGCCAGCAGGGGACTAGCGGGGGGAAGGACAGATACGCAGTATTTT	CASRGLAGGRTDTQYF
many	NA	TRBV9	TRBJ1-1	TGTGCCAGCAGCGAATGGGGACCCACTGAAGCTTTCTTT	CASSEWGPTEAFF
many	TRBD1	TRBV7-2	TRBJ1-2	TGTGCCAGCAGCTTACGACAGGGGGCGGACTATGGCTACACCTTC	CASSLRQGADYGYTF
NA	NA	TRBV24-1	TRBJ2-1	TGTGCCACCAGTGATTTCGGCCCTACCTCGGGCAATGAGCAGTTCTTC	CATSDFGPTSGNEQFF
NA	TRBD2	TRBV4-1	TRBJ2-2	TGCGCCAGCAGCCAAGAGAGCGGGACGACCGGGGAGCTGTTTTTT	CASSQESGTTGELFF
many	NA	TRBV20-1	TRBJ1-1	TGCAGTGCGCCCGGACAGCTGTCTGAAGCTTTCTTT	CSAPGQLSEAFF
few	NA	TRBV6-2/TRBV6-3	TRBJ2-7	TGTGCCAGCAGTTACTCGATCCTAGCGTCCCCCTACGAGCAGTACTTC	CASSYSILASPYEQYF
NA	NA	TRBV28	TRBJ1-5	TGTGCCAGCAGGGGCGGACAGCCACGATATAGCAATCAGCCCCAGCATTTT	CASRGGQPRYSNQPQHF